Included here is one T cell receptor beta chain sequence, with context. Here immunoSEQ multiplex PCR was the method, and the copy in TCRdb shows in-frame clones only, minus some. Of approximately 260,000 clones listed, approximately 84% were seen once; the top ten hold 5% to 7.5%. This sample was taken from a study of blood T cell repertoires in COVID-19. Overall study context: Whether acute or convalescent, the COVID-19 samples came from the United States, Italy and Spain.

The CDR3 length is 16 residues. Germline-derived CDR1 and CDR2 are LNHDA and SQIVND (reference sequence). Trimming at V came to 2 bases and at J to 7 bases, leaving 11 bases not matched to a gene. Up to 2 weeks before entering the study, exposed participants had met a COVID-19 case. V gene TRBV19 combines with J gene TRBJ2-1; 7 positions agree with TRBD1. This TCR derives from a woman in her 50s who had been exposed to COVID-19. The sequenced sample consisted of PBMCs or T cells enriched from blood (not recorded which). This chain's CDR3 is CASSIKTAMTGNEQFF. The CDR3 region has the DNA TGTGCCAGTAGTATAAAAACAGCGATGACAGGGAATGAGCAGTTCTTC.